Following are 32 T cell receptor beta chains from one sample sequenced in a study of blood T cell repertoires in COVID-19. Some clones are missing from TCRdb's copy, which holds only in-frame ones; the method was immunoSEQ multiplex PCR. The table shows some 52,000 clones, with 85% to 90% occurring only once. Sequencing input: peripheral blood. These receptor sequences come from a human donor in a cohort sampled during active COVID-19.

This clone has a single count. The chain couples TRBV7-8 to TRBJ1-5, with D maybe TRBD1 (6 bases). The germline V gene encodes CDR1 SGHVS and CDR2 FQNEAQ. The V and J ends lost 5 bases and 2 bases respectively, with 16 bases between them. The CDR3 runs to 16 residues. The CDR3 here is CASSPPGGSGNQPQHF. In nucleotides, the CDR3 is TGTGCCAGCAGCCCCCCGGGGGGCAGCGGCAATCAGCCCCAGCATTTT. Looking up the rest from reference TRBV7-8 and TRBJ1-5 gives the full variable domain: GAGVSQSPRYKVAKRGQDVALRCDPISGHVSLFWYQQALGQGPEFLTYFQNEAQLDKSGLPSDRFFAERPEGSVSTLKIQRTQQEDSAVYLCASSPPGGSGNQPQHFGDGTRLSIL.

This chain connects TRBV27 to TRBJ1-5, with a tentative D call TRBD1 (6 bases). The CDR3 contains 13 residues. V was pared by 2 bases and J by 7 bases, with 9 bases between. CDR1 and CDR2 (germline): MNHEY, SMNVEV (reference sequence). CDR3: CASSLKGGQPQHF. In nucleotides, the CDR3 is TGTGCCAGCAGTTTAAAGGGGGGGCAGCCCCAGCATTTT.

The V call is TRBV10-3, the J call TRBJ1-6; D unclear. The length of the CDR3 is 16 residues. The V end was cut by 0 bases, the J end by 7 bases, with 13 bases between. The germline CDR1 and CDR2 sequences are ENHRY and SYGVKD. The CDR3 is CAISESRSAGNSPLHF. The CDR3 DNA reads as TGTGCCATCAGTGAGTCGAGGTCCGCGGGGAATTCACCCCTCCACTTT.

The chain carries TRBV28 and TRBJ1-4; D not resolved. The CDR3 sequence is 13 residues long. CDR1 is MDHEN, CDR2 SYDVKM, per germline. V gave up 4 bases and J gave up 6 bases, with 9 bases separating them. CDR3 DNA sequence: TGTGCCAGCAGTTCCCTAGTTTATGAAAAACTGTTTTTT. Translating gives CASSSLVYEKLFF.

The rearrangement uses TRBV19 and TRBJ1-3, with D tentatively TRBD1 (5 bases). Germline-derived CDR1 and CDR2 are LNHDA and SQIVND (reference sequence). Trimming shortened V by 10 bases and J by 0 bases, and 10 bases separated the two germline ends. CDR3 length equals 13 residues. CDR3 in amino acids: CATSTDSGNTIYF. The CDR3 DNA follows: TGTGCCACCTCGACAGACTCTGGAAACACCATATATTTT.

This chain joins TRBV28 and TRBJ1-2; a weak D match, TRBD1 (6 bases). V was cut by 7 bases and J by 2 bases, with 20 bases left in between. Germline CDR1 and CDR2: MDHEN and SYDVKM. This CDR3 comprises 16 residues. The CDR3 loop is CASTNSDRGANYGYTF. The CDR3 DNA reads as TGTGCCAGCACAAACTCAGATCGGGGGGCGAACTATGGCTACACCTTC.

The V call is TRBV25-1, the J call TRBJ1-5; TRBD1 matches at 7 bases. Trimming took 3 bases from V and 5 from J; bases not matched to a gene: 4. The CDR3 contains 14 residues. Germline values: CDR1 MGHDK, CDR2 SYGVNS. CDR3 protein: CASSEERGHQPQHF. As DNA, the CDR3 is TGTGCCAGCAGTGAGGAAAGGGGGCATCAGCCCCAGCATTTT.

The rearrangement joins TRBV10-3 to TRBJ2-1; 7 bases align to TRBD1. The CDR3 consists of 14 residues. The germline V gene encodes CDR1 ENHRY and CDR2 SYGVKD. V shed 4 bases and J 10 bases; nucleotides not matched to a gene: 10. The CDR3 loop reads CAISGRTGDIEQFF. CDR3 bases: TGTGCCATCAGTGGCCGGACAGGTGATATCGAGCAGTTCTTC.

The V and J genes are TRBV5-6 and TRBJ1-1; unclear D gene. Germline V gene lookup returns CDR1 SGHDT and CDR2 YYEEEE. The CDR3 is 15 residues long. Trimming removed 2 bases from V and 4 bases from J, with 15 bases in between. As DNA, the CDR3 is TGTGCCAGCAGCTTATATCAGGTGGCGGGCACTGAAGCTTTCTTT. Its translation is CASSLYQVAGTEAFF.

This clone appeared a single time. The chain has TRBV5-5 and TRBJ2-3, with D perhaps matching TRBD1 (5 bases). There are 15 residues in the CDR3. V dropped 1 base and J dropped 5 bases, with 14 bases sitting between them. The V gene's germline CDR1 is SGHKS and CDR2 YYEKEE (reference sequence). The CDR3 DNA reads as TGTGCCAGCAGCTTGAAGGCAGGGTTTGGAGATACGCAGTATTTT. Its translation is CASSLKAGFGDTQYF.

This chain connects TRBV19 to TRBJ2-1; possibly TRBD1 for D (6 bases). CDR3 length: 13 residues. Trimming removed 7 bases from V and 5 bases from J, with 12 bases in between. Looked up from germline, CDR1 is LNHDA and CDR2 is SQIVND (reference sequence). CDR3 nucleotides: TGTGCCAGTAATAGACAGGTCAACAATGAGCAGTTCTTC. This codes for CASNRQVNNEQFF.

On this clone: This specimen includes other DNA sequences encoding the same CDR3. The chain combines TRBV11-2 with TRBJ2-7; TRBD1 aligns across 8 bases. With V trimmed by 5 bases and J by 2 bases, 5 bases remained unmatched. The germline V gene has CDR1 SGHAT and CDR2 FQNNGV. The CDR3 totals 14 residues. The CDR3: CASSLGTGPYEQYF. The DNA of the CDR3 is TGTGCCAGCAGCCTAGGGACAGGCCCCTACGAGCAGTACTTC.

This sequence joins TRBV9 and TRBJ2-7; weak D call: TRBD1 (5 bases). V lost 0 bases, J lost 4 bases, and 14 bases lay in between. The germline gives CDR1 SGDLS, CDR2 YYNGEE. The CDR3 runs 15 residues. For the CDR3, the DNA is TGTGCCAGCAGCGTAGGCCAGGGCCTTAGGTACGAGCAGTACTTC. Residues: CASSVGQGLRYEQYF.

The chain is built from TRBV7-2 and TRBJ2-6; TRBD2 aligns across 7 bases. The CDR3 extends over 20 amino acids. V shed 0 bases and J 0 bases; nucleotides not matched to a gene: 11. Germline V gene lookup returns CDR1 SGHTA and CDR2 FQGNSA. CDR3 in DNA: TGTGCCAGCAGCTTAGCGCTGGGAGGGGACCACTACTCTGGGGCCAACGTCCTGACTTTC. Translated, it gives CASSLALGGDHYSGANVLTF.

The CDR3 region is CASSYTGDTEAFF. CDR3 coding DNA: TGTGCCAGCAGTTACACAGGGGACACTGAAGCTTTCTTT. The gene calls are TRBV2 and TRBJ1-1; 7 bases match TRBD1. Unmatched junction bases numbered 3, after V lost 5 bases and J lost 3 bases. Looked up from germline, CDR1 is SNHLY and CDR2 is FYNNEI. The CDR3 extends over 13 amino acids.

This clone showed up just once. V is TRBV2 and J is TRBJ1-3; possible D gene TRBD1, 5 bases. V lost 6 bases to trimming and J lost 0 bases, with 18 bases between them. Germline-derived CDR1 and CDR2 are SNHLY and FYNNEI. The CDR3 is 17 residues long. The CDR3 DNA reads TGTGCCAGCAGCCTACGGGGGTGGGGAATCTCTGGAAACACCATATATTTT. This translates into CASSLRGWGISGNTIYF.

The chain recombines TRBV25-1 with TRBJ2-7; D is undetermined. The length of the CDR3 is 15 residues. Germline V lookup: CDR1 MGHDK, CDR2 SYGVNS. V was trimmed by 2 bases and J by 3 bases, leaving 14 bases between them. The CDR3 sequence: CASSERNSGDYEQYF. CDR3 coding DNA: TGTGCCAGCAGTGAAAGGAACTCAGGTGACTACGAGCAGTACTTC.

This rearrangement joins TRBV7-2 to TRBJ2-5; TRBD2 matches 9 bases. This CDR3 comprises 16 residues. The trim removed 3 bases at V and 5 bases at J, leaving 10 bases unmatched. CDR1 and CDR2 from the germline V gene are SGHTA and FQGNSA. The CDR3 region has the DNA TGTGCCAGCAGCTTCCAATCCGGCGGGAGGGGGGAGACCCAGTACTTC. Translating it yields CASSFQSGGRGETQYF.

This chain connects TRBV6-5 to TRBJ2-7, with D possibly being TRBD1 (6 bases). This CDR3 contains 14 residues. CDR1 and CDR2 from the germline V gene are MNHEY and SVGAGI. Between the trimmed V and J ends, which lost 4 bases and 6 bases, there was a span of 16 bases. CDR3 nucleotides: TGTGCCAGCAGTTCCTTTACTCGAGGGGGCGAGCAGTACTTC. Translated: CASSSFTRGGEQYF.

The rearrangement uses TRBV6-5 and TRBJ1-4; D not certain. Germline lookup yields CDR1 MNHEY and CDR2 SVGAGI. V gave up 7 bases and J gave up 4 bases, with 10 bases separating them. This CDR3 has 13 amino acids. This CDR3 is CASKRGGNEKLFF. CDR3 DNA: TGTGCCAGCAAACGGGGTGGTAATGAAAAACTGTTTTTT.

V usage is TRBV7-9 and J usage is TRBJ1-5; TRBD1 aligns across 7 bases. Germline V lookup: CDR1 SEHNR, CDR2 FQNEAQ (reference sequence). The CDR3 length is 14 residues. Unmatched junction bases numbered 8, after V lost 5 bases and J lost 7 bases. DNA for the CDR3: TGTGCCAGCAGCCGGAAGGGGGCCGAACAGCCCCAGCATTTT. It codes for CASSRKGAEQPQHF.

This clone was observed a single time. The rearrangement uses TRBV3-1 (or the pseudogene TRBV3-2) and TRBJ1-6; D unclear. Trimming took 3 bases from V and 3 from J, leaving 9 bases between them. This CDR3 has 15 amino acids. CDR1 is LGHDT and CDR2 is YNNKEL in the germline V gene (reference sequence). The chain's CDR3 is CASSHGSHYNSPLHF. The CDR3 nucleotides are TGTGCCAGCAGCCACGGGTCACACTATAATTCACCCCTCCACTTT.

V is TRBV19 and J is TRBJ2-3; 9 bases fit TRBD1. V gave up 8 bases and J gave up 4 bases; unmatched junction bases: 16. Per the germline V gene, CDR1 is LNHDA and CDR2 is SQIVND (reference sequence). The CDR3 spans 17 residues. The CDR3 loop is CASRDRGTEVAADTQYF. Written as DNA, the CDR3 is TGTGCCAGTCGCGACAGGGGGACAGAGGTTGCCGCAGATACGCAGTATTTT.

The CDR3, as DNA: TGTGCCTGGAGTGCGACAGATACGCAGTATTTT. Residues: CAWSATDTQYF. V and J are TRBV30 and TRBJ2-3; D gene ambiguous. Germline CDR1 GTSNPN, CDR2 SVGIG (reference sequence). V lost 1 base, J lost 3 bases, and 2 bases lay in between. The CDR3 length is 11 residues.

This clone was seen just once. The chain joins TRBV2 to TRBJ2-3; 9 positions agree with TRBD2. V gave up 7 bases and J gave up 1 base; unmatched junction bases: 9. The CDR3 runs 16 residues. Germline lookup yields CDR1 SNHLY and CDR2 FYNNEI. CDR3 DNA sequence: TGTGCCAGCACCCATAGCGGGAGTGGGCGCACAGATACGCAGTATTTT. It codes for CASTHSGSGRTDTQYF.

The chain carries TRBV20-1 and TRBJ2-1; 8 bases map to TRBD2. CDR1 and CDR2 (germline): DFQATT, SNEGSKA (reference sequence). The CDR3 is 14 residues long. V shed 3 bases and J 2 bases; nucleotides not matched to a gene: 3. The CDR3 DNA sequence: TGCAGTGCTAGTAGAGCGGGAGCCTACAATGAGCAGTTCTTC. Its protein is CSASRAGAYNEQFF.

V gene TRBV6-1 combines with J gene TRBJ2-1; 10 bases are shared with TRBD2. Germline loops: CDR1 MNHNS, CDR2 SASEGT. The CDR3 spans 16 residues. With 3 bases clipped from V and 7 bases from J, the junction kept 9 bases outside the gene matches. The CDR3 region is CASSERASGSYNEQFF. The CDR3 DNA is TGTGCCAGCAGTGAGAGGGCTAGCGGGAGCTATAATGAGCAGTTCTTC.

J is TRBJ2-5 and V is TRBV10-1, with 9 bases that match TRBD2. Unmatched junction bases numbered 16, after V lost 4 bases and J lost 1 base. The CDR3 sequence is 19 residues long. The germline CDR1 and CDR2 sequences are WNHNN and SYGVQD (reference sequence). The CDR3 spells CASSAPTGLAGSTQETQYF. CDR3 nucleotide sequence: TGCGCCAGCAGTGCCCCAACCGGTCTAGCGGGGTCTACCCAAGAGACCCAGTACTTC.

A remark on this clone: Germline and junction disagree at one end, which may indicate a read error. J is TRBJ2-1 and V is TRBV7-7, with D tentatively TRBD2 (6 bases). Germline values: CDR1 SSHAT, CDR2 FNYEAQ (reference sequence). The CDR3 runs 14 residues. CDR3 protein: CASSLAGGYNEQFF. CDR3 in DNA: TGTGCCAGCAGCTTAGCGGGGGGATACAACGAGCAGTTCTTC.

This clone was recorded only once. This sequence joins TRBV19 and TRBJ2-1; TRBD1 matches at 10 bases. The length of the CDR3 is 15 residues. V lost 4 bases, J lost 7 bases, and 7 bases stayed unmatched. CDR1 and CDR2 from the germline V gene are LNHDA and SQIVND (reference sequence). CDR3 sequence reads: CASSTDRGSYNEQFF. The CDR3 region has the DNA TGTGCCAGTAGTACGGACAGGGGGAGTTATAATGAGCAGTTCTTC. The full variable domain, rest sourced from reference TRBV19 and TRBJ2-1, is DGGITQSPKYLFRKEGQNVTLSCEQNLNHDAMYWYRQDPGQGLRLIYYSQIVNDFQKGDIAEGYSVSREKKESFPLTVTSAQKNPTAFYLCASSTDRGSYNEQFFGPGTRLTVL.

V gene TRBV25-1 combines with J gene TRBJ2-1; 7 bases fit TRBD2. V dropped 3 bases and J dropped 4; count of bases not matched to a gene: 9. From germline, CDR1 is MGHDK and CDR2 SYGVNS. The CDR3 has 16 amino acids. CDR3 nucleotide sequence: TGTGCCAGCAGTGAGCCACGGGGCGGGGGTTACAATGAGCAGTTCTTC. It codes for CASSEPRGGGYNEQFF.

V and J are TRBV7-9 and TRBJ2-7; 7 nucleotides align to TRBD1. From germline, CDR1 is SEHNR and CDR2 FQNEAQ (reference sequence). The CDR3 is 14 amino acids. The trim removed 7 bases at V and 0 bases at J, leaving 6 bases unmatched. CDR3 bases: TGTGCCAGCAACAACCGGGACAGCTCCTACGAGCAGTACTTC. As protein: CASNNRDSSYEQYF.